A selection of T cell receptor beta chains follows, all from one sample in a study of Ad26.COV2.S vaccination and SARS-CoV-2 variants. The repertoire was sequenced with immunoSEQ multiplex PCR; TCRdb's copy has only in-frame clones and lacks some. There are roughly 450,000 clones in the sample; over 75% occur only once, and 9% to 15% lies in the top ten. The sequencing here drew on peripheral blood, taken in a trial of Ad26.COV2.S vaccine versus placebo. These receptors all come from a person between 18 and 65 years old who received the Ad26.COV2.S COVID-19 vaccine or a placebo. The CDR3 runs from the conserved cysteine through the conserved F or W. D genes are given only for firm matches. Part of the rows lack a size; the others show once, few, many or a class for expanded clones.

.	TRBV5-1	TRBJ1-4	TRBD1	TGCGCCAGCAGCAACAGACAGGGGATCGAAGGTGAAAAACTGTTTTTT	CASSNRQGIEGEKLFF
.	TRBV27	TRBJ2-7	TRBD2	TGTGCCAGCAGACTAGCGGGTTACTCCTACGAGCAGTACTTC	CASRLAGYSYEQYF
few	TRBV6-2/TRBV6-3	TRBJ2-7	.	TGTGCCAGCAGTTACGTCGATCCCTACTACGAGCAGTACTTC	CASSYVDPYYEQYF
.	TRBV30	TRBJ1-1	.	TGTGCCTGGGACAGGATCAACACTGAAGCTTTCTTT	CAWDRINTEAFF
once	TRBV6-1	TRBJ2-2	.	TGTGCCAGCAGTGGACCCTCGGGCCAGGGAAGGACCGGGGAGCTGTTTTTT	CASSGPSGQGRTGELFF
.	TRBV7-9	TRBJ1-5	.	TGTGCCAGCAGCTATTCGGACACCAATCAGCCCCAGCATTTT	CASSYSDTNQPQHF
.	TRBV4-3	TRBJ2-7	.	TGCGCCAGCAGCCAAGATCATGGTACAGGCCTTACCTACGAGCAGTACTTC	CASSQDHGTGLTYEQYF
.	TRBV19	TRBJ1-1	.	TGTGCCAGTAGTAGCTGGGGCGGCACTGAAGCTTTCTTT	CASSSWGGTEAFF
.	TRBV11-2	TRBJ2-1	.	TGTGCCAGCAGCCCCCTTGGCGGCAGCAGCTCCTACAATGAGCAGTTCTTC	CASSPLGGSSSYNEQFF
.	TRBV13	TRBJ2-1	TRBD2	TGTGCCAGCAGCTCCGTAGCGGGTAGAAATGAGCAGTTCTTC	CASSSVAGRNEQFF
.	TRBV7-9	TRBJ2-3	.	TGTGCCAGCAGCCCCCGGGAGACAGATACGCAGTATTTT	CASSPRETDTQYF
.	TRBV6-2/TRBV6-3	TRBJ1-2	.	TGTGCCAGCAGCGATTATCAGGCGTACTATGGCTACACCTTC	CASSDYQAYYGYTF
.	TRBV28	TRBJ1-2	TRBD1	TGTGCCAGCAGTTTAGGAGGGACAGGGGTATTCTATGGCTACACCTTC	CASSLGGTGVFYGYTF
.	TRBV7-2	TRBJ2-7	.	TGTGCCAGCAGCTGGGGGGGCAGGGTCTACGAGCAGTACTTC	CASSWGGRVYEQYF
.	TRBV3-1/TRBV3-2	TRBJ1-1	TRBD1	TGTGCCAGCAGCCACATACAAGGGCCAGGGGGTATTGAAGCTTTCTTT	CASSHIQGPGGIEAFF
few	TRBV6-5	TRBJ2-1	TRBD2	TGTGCCAGCAGTTTCCGGACTAGCTCGCAAAATGAGCAGTTCTTC	CASSFRTSSQNEQFF
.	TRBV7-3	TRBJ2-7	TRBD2	TGTGCCAGCAGCCCAGATAGCGGGAGCTACGAGCAGTACTTC	CASSPDSGSYEQYF
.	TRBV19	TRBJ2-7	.	TGTGCCAGTAGTTATCGTGCGGGCTTCTACGAGCAGTACTTC	CASSYRAGFYEQYF
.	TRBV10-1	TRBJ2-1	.	TGCGCCAGGCGCCCCTCGGACTTCCCCAATGAGCAGTTCTTC	CARRPSDFPNEQFF
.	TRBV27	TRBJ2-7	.	TGTGCCAGCAGCAAAGACAGCTACTACGAGCAGTACTTC	CASSKDSYYEQYF
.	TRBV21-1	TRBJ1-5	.	TGTGCCAGCAGCAAAGGGGGCCGAAGCAATCAGCCCCAGCATTTT	CASSKGGRSNQPQHF
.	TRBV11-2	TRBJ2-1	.	TGTGCCAGCAGCCTTACAGGGATTGAGCAGTTCTTC	CASSLTGIEQFF
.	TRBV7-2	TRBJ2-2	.	TGTGCCAGCAGCAAGTACACCGGGGAGCTGTTTTTT	CASSKYTGELFF
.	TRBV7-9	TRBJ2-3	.	TGTGCCAGCAGCTTAGCGGGGTTGACAGATACGCAGTATTTT	CASSLAGLTDTQYF
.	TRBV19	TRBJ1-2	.	TGTGCCAGTAGTAGCTCTGACAGAGAAACTAACTATGGCTACACCTTC	CASSSSDRETNYGYTF
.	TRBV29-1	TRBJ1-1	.	TGCAGCGCCGAGAGGGCTCGCGGGACTGAAGCTTTCTTT	CSAERARGTEAFF
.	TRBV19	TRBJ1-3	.	TGTGCCAGTAGTACGCCGCGGAACTCTGGAAACACCATATATTTT	CASSTPRNSGNTIYF
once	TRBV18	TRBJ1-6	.	TGTGCCAGCTCACCAATGCCGGGCAGTTATAATTCACCCCTCCACTTT	CASSPMPGSYNSPLHF
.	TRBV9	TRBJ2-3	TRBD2	TGTGCCAGCAGCGTAAATCTGGCGGGGACTAGCGGGACTAGCACAGATACGCAGTATTTT	CASSVNLAGTSGTSTDTQYF
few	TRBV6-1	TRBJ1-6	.	TGTGCCAGCAGTGAGTGGGGAAGCTCCTATAATTCACCCCTCCACTTT	CASSEWGSSYNSPLHF
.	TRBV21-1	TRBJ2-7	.	TGTGCCAGCATCTCACGTGGGACTAGCCGAGGCCTCTACGAGCAGTACTTC	CASISRGTSRGLYEQYF
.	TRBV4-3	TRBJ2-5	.	TGCGCCAGCAGCCAGGGGCCGGGACCTCAAGAGACCCAGTACTTC	CASSQGPGPQETQYF
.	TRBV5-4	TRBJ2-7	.	TGTGCCAGCAGCTCGGGAGAAGGTTTGTACGAGCAGTACTTC	CASSSGEGLYEQYF
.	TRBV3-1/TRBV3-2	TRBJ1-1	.	TGTGCCAGCAGCCCGAGTCACACTGAAGCTTTCTTT	CASSPSHTEAFF
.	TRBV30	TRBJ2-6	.	TGTGCCTGGAGCAAATTGGGACTTTGGTCTGGGGCCAACGTCCTGACTTTC	CAWSKLGLWSGANVLTF
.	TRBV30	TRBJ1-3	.	TGTGCCTGGAGCTTTCACTCTGGAAACACCATATATTTT	CAWSFHSGNTIYF
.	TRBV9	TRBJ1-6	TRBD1	TGTGCCAGCAGCGTAGCTACAGGGGGTAATTCACCCCTCCACTTT	CASSVATGGNSPLHF
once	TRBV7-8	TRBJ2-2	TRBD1	TGTGCCAGCAGCTCCCGGGACAGGGTCACCGGGGAGCTGTTTTTT	CASSSRDRVTGELFF
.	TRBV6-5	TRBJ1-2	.	TGTGCCAGCAGTTACTCGGGAGACTATGGCTACACCTTC	CASSYSGDYGYTF
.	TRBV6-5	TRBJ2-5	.	TGTGCCAGCAGCAGTTTTAACGGACACCAAGAGACCCAGTACTTC	CASSSFNGHQETQYF
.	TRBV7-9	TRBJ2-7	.	TGTGCCAGCAGCCATACACCCTCCTACGAGCAGTACTTC	CASSHTPSYEQYF
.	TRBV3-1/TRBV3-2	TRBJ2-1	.	TGTGCCAGCAGCCAAGTCGGGTCTATGTTAGCCAATGAGCAGTTCTTC	CASSQVGSMLANEQFF
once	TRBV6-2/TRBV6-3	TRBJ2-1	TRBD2	TGTGCCAGCAGCCGCCATGGGGCGGGAGAGCATGAGCAGTTCTTC	CASSRHGAGEHEQFF
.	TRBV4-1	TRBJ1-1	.	TGCGCCAGCAGCCAAGTAAAAGGGGGGGACACTGAAGCTTTCTTT	CASSQVKGGDTEAFF
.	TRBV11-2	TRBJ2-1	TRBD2	TGTGCCAGCAGCCCCTTAGCGGGAGGAGGCTCCTACAATGAGCAGTTCTTC	CASSPLAGGGSYNEQFF
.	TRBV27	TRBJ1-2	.	TGTGCCAGCAGTTTTGGGCAGGGATATGGCTACACCTTC	CASSFGQGYGYTF